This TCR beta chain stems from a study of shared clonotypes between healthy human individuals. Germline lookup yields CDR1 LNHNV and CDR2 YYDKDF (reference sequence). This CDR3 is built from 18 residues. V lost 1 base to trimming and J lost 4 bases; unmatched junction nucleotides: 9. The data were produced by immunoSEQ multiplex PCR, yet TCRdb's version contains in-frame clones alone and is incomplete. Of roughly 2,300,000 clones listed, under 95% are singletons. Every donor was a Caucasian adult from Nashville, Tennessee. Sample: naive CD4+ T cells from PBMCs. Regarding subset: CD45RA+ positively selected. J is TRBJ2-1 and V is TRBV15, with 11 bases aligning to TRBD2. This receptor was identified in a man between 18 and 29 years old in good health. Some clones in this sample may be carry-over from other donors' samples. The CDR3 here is CATSRGGLAGGRYNEQFF. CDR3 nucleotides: TGTGCCACCAGCAGAGGGGGGCTAGCGGGAGGCCGATACAATGAGCAGTTCTTC.